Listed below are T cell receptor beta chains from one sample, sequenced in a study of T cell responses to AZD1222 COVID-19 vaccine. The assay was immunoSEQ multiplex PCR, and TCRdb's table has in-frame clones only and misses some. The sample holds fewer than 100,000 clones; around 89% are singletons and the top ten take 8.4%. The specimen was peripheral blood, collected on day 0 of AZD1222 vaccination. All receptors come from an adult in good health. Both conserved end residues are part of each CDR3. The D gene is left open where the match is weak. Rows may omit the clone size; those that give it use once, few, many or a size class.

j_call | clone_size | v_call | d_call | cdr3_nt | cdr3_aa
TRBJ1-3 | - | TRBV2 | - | TGTGCCAGCAGTGCCTCGAAGGGATCTGGAAACACCATATATTTT | CASSASKGSGNTIYF
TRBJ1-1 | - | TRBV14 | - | TGTGCCAGCAGCCAAGAGCGAGTTATGAACACTGAAGCTTTCTTT | CASSQERVMNTEAFF
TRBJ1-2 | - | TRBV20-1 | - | TGCAGTGCTAGTCGTATGGGCCGGGGCGGTTATGGCTACACCTTC | CSASRMGRGGYGYTF
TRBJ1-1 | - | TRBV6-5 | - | TGTGCCAGCAACCCAGGGCTGAACACTGAAGCTTTCTTT | CASNPGLNTEAFF
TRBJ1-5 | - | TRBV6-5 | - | TGTGCCAGTCGGCGGAGCAGGGCCGGTAATCAGCCCCAGCATTTT | CASRRSRAGNQPQHF
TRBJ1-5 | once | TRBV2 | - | TGTGCCAGCAGCGGGAATAGAAGGGAGCCCCAGCATTTT | CASSGNRREPQHF
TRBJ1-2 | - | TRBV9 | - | TGTGCCAGCAGATCCTCAGGGGATAACTATGGCTACACCTTC | CASRSSGDNYGYTF
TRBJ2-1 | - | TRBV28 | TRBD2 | TGTGCCACTTCCCCGGGAGGGCCCCGGGATGAGCAGTTCTTC | CATSPGGPRDEQFF
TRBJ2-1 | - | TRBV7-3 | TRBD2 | TGTGCCAGCGGCGGGGGATCCTACAATGAGCAGTTCTTC | CASGGGSYNEQFF
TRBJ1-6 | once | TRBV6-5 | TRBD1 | TGTGCCAGCACCCAGGGGGCGCCTAATTCACCCCTCCACTTT | CASTQGAPNSPLHF
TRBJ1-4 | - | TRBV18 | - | TGTGCCAGCTCACCGACAGAACGGGGGGATGAAAAACTGTTTTTT | CASSPTERGDEKLFF
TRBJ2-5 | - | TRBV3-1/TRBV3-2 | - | TGTGCCAGCAGCCAAGATTTGGAAGAGACCCAGTACTTC | CASSQDLEETQYF
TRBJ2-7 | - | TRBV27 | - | TGTGCCAGCAGTCCGGCACCGACCTACGAGCAGTACTTC | CASSPAPTYEQYF
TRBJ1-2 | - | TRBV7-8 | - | TGTGCCAGCAGCCAAAACAGGGTCAGGAGTGGAAGTGGGGGCTACACCTTC | CASSQNRVRSGSGGYTF
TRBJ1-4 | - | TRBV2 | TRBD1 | TGTGCCAGCAGTCCGGACAGGCTGAATGAAAAACTGTTTTTT | CASSPDRLNEKLFF
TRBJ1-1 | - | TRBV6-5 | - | TGTGCCAGCAGTTGGAAGGGTATAACTTTCTTT | CASSWKGITFF
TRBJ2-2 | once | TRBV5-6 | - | TGTGCCAGCAGAGGGGGGAACACCGGGGAGCTGTTTTTT | CASRGGNTGELFF
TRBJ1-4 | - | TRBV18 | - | TGTGCCAGCTCACCCCAGACCGGGAGGGTCGAGGAAAAACTGTTTTTT | CASSPQTGRVEEKLFF
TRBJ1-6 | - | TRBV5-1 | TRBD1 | TGCGCCAGCAGCTGGGGACAGGGGGGTTCACCCCTCCACTTT | CASSWGQGGSPLHF
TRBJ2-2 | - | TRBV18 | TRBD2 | TGTGCCAGCTCACTTAGCGGGGGCCAGAACACCGGGGAGCTGTTTTTT | CASSLSGGQNTGELFF
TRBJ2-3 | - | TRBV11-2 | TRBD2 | TGTGCCAGCAGGAGCCGAGCGGGGGCTAGCACAGATACGCAGTATTTT | CASRSRAGASTDTQYF
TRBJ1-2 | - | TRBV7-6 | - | TGTGCCAGCAGTTCAATTACCCAGGATCAAGGCGGCTACACCTTC | CASSSITQDQGGYTF
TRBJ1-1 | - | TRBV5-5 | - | TGTGCCAGCAGCCAGACAGTCGGGTTCACTGAAGCTTTCTTT | CASSQTVGFTEAFF
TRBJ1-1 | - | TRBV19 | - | TGTGCCAGTAGTATGGGTCCAGGCAACGAAGCTTTCTTT | CASSMGPGNEAFF
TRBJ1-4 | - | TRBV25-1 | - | TGTGCCAGCAGTGAATATATTTTAGAGGGAGGTAATGAAAAACTGTTTTTT | CASSEYILEGGNEKLFF
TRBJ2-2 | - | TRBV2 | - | TGTGCCAGCAGTCCCGAGAACACCGGGGAGCTGTTTTTT | CASSPENTGELFF
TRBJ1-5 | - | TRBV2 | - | TGTGCCAGCTGGCCCGGACAGCTCAATCAGCCCCAGCATTTT | CASWPGQLNQPQHF
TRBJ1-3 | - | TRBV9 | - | TGTGCCAGCAGCGTAGAAACGGCCGCGGGAAACACCATATATTTT | CASSVETAAGNTIYF
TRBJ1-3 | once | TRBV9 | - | TGTGCCAGCAGCGTAGGATCGGGCAGAGGGGCTTCGGGAAACACCATATATTTT | CASSVGSGRGASGNTIYF
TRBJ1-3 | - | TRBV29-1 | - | TGCAGCGCCTCGCCCCTCGGGGACACCATATATTTT | CSASPLGDTIYF
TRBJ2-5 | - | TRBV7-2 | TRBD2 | TGTGCCAGCAGGGACGGGAGCGGGGGGGCGGAGACCCAGTACTTC | CASRDGSGGAETQYF
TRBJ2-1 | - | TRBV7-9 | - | TGTGCCAGCAGGGACGGGGGTGAGCAGTTCTTC | CASRDGGEQFF
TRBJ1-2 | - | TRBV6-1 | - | TGTGCCAGCAGTGACGGGGGTGGCTATGGCTACACCTTC | CASSDGGGYGYTF
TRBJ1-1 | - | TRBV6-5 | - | TGTGCCAGCAGTTACTCTAGTGGGTTTGAAGCTTTCTTT | CASSYSSGFEAFF
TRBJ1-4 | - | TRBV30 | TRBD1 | TGTGCCTGGAGGGGACAGGAAGCGGGGGCAACTAATGAAAAACTGTTTTTT | CAWRGQEAGATNEKLFF
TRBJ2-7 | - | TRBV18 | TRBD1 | TGTGCCAGCTCACCTGGGACAGGAGTCTACGAGCAGTACTTC | CASSPGTGVYEQYF
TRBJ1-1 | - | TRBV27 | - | TGTGCCAGCAGTTTTGGAGGTTGGGGGACTGAAGCTTTCTTT | CASSFGGWGTEAFF
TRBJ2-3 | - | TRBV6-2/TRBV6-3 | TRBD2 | TGTGCCAGCAGTTTTACGGGGGGTAGCGGCACAGATACGCAGTATTTT | CASSFTGGSGTDTQYF
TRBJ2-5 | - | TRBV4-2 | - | TGTGCCAGCAGCCAAGAACTAGAGGTGACCCAGTACTTC | CASSQELEVTQYF
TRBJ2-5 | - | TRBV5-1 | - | TGCGCCAGCAGCTTAGGGGTTGCTGCAGAGACCCAGTACTTC | CASSLGVAAETQYF
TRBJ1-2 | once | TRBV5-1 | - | TGCGCCAGCAGCTTGCGGGAAGTCAGGGGCTACACCTTC | CASSLREVRGYTF
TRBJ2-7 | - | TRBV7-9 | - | TGTGCCAGCAGCTTAGGCTCCAGTTCCTACGAGCAGTACTTC | CASSLGSSSYEQYF
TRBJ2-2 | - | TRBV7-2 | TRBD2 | TGTGCCAGCAGCTTGCGGGGGGCCACCGGGGAGCTGTTTTTT | CASSLRGATGELFF
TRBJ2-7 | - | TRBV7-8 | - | TGTGCCAGCAGCTTGTCAGGGGCGGACTACGAGCAGTACTTC | CASSLSGADYEQYF
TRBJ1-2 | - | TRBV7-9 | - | TGTGCCAGCAGGGCCTCTCAATCGATCGATGGCTACACCTTC | CASRASQSIDGYTF
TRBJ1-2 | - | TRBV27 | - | TGTGCCAGCAGTTTCGTCGGGGATCTAGGCTACACCTTC | CASSFVGDLGYTF
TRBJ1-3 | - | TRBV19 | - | TGTGCCAGTACCAGAACAGGATGGGGTGCTGGAAACACCATATATTTT | CASTRTGWGAGNTIYF
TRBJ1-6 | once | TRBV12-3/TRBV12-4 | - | TGTGCCAGCAGTTTAGAGGGAAATTCACCCCTCCACTTT | CASSLEGNSPLHF
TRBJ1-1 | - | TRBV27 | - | TGTGCCAGCAGTTTTGGTAGGGCAACTGCTGAAGCTTTCTTT | CASSFGRATAEAFF
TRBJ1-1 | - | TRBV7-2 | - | TGTGCCAGCAGCTTAGTGCCGGGTTCAATGGCTTTCTTT | CASSLVPGSMAFF
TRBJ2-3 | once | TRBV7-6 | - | TGTGCCAGCAGCCCGGGCGCGGGGGCCCACAATCGGCAGTATTTT | CASSPGAGAHNRQYF
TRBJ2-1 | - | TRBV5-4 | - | TGTGCCAGCAGCTCCCCCAAGGGGGGGGCCGATGAGCAGTTCTTC | CASSSPKGGADEQFF
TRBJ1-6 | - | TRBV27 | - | TGTGCCAGCAGTTTAACCCCGTGGGGTTCAGATTCACCCCTCCACTTT | CASSLTPWGSDSPLHF
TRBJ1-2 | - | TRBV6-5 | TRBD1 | TGTGCCAGCAGGAGGGACAGGTCCACCTATGGCTACACCTTC | CASRRDRSTYGYTF
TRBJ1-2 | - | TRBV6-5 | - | TGTGCCACCCATCTCGGGGGGGGCGTCGGTGGCTACACCTTC | CATHLGGGVGGYTF
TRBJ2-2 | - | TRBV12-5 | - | TGTGCTAGTGGCCCCAGCGGTATAGGGCGGAACACCGGGGAGCTGTTTTTT | CASGPSGIGRNTGELFF
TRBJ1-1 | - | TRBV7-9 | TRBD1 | TGTGCCAGCAGTAAGGACAGGGTGAACACTGAAGCTTTCTTT | CASSKDRVNTEAFF